This entry features one TCR beta chain sequence. Its antigen remains undetermined. Base-call qualities are not available, and no considerably larger clone is one nucleotide away. The data are from a study of metastatic and nonmetastatic thyroid tumors (dated by TCRdb to 2018 to 2021). About the full investigation: The researchers compared repertoires between peripheral blood samples and tumor or nodule tissue samples from patients with malignant or benign thyroid disease.

To prepare the library, PCR was applied. Sequencer: Illumina HiSeq 4000. High-throughput sequencing was used to profile the CDR3 region of the TCR beta-chain in every patient. The original methods were these. A classifier to discriminate distant-metastatic papillary thyroid cancer patients was built from CDR3 differences across clinicopathological groups. The Shannon index was used to measure repertoire diversity, and the Morisita-Horn index was used to measure how similar tumor and blood repertoires were. The raw public data were reprocessed by TCRdb itself: fastp quality trimming at Q25, MiXCR clonotype calling, in-frame beta chains only. These V and J calls derive from TCRdb rather than the authors' analysis. Here the sample has 6,000 to 8,000 clones; 27% occur a single time. The ten largest clones capture 15% to 20% of the sample. Before undergoing thyroid surgery, none of the patients had been given any kind of treatment. Patient clinical samples collected from about 2011 to 2018 were retrospectively analysed using T-cell receptor beta sequencing.

From a lookup of the germline V gene (reference sequence), CDR1 and CDR2 are DFQATT and SNEGSKA. V and J are truncated by 4 bases and 1 base respectively, leaving an intervening sequence of 8 bases. From cysteine to phenylalanine, the CDR3 is 12 amino acids long. Only the CDR3 DNA stays, 36 bases, in frame from base 1. Points the paper makes about the study in general: In both blood and tumor samples, malignant tumors were reported to have significantly higher TCR beta diversity than benign nodules.

The sequence was obtained from a male donor with papillary thyroid cancer or a benign thyroid nodule (not recorded which). Some clones in this sample may be carry-over from other donors' samples. The sample taken for sequencing was adjacent normal tissue. The V and J segments used are TRBV20-1 and TRBJ2-7; a confident D gene designation cannot be given. The CDR3 protein sequence reads: CSATWRSYEQYF. The nucleotides are TGCAGTGCTACCTGGCGGTCCTACGAGCAGTACTTC.